These T cell receptor beta chains were read from a single sample in a study of T cell responses to AZD1222 COVID-19 vaccine. Sequenced by immunoSEQ multiplex PCR; TCRdb stores in-frame clones only, minus some. The sample gives some 110,000 clones, 86% of which show up once; under 20% is in the top ten. The source material was peripheral blood, sampled 28 days after the second AZD1222 dose. Receptor source: an adult who received the AZD1222 COVID-19 vaccine. Both conserved end residues are part of each CDR3. D genes are given only for firm matches. The size field is filled for only some rows; it gives once, few, many or a size class.

clone size: -
D gene: -
J gene: TRBJ1-2
V gene: TRBV4-3
CDR3 DNA: TGCGCCAGCAGCCAAGTCCCAGACAGGACAAGGGGCTACACCTTC
CDR3 protein: CASSQVPDRTRGYTF

clone size: -
D gene: -
J gene: TRBJ1-3
V gene: TRBV10-3
CDR3 DNA: TGTGCCATCACTGCAGGGAGCTCTGGAAACACCATATATTTT
CDR3 protein: CAITAGSSGNTIYF

clone size: -
D gene: TRBD1
J gene: TRBJ1-2
V gene: TRBV5-5
CDR3 DNA: TGTGCCAGCAGCTTTTGGACAGGGGAAGGCTACACCTTC
CDR3 protein: CASSFWTGEGYTF

clone size: -
D gene: -
J gene: TRBJ2-5
V gene: TRBV4-1
CDR3 DNA: TGCGCCAGCAGCCCTCTTCCAGGGGTGGATGAGACCCAGTACTTC
CDR3 protein: CASSPLPGVDETQYF

clone size: -
D gene: -
J gene: TRBJ2-7
V gene: TRBV11-2
CDR3 DNA: TGTGCCAGCAGACCGGGGGTCTCCTACGAGCAGTACTTC
CDR3 protein: CASRPGVSYEQYF

clone size: -
D gene: -
J gene: TRBJ2-2
V gene: TRBV9
CDR3 DNA: TGTGCCAGCAGCGTAGGAGGTCAGGGAACCGGGGAACTGTTTTTT
CDR3 protein: CASSVGGQGTGELFF

clone size: -
D gene: -
J gene: TRBJ1-5
V gene: TRBV9
CDR3 DNA: TGTGCCAGCAGCATAAAGGAGGGCCCTGGGGCGCCCCAGCATTTT
CDR3 protein: CASSIKEGPGAPQHF

clone size: -
D gene: -
J gene: TRBJ1-2
V gene: TRBV27
CDR3 DNA: TGTGCCAGCAGTTCAGACGGGGGAAACTATGGCTACACCTTC
CDR3 protein: CASSSDGGNYGYTF

clone size: -
D gene: -
J gene: TRBJ2-3
V gene: TRBV7-9
CDR3 DNA: TGTGCCAGCAGCTTAGGGCAGGGGAAAACAGATACGCAGTATTTT
CDR3 protein: CASSLGQGKTDTQYF

clone size: -
D gene: -
J gene: TRBJ1-1
V gene: TRBV2
CDR3 DNA: TGTGCCAGCACCCCCACTGAAGCTTTCTTT
CDR3 protein: CASTPTEAFF

clone size: -
D gene: -
J gene: TRBJ2-7
V gene: TRBV7-9
CDR3 DNA: TGTGCCAGCAGCTCGTTAGATCAGTACTACGAGCAGTACTTC
CDR3 protein: CASSSLDQYYEQYF

clone size: -
D gene: -
J gene: TRBJ2-7
V gene: TRBV27
CDR3 DNA: TGTGCCAGCAAGGGGGGAGGGTACGAGCAGTACTTC
CDR3 protein: CASKGGGYEQYF

clone size: -
D gene: -
J gene: TRBJ2-1
V gene: TRBV14
CDR3 DNA: TGTGCCAGCAGCCAGCGCACTAGGGCCTACAATGAGCAGTTCTTC
CDR3 protein: CASSQRTRAYNEQFF

clone size: -
D gene: -
J gene: TRBJ2-1
V gene: TRBV29-1
CDR3 DNA: TGCAGCGTTGAAGAGCGCAACGAGCAGTTCTTC
CDR3 protein: CSVEERNEQFF

clone size: -
D gene: -
J gene: TRBJ1-2
V gene: TRBV5-4
CDR3 DNA: TGTGCCAGCAGCTTGGAGCCCTACCGAACTAACTATGGCTACACCTTC
CDR3 protein: CASSLEPYRTNYGYTF

clone size: -
D gene: TRBD2
J gene: TRBJ2-1
V gene: TRBV7-6
CDR3 DNA: TGTGCCAGCAGCTTGGGGGCTTGGCGTAGCGGGAGAGGAAACGTCAATGAGCAGTTCTTC
CDR3 protein: CASSLGAWRSGRGNVNEQFF

clone size: -
D gene: -
J gene: TRBJ2-3
V gene: TRBV29-1
CDR3 DNA: TGCAGCGTTGAAGGAGGGGGGGGAGGAACGGATACGCAGTATTTT
CDR3 protein: CSVEGGGGGTDTQYF

clone size: once
D gene: -
J gene: TRBJ1-1
V gene: TRBV6-6
CDR3 DNA: TGTGCCAGCAGTTACGGGCGGGAGAACACTGAAGCTTTCTTT
CDR3 protein: CASSYGRENTEAFF

clone size: -
D gene: -
J gene: TRBJ2-3
V gene: TRBV5-1
CDR3 DNA: TGCGCCAGCAGCTTGCCCGGCAGCCAGGATACGCAGTATTTT
CDR3 protein: CASSLPGSQDTQYF

clone size: -
D gene: -
J gene: TRBJ1-3
V gene: TRBV11-2
CDR3 DNA: TGTGCCAGCAACCTCGACCTGGGAGGAAACACCATATATTTT
CDR3 protein: CASNLDLGGNTIYF

clone size: -
D gene: -
J gene: TRBJ1-2
V gene: TRBV3-1/TRBV3-2
CDR3 DNA: TGTGCCAGCAGCCAAGATCCTGTAAACTATGGCTACACCTTC
CDR3 protein: CASSQDPVNYGYTF

clone size: -
D gene: TRBD2
J gene: TRBJ2-3
V gene: TRBV9
CDR3 DNA: TGTGCCAGCAGCGTATCCGGGAGGGACGCAGATACGCAGTATTTT
CDR3 protein: CASSVSGRDADTQYF

clone size: -
D gene: -
J gene: TRBJ2-7
V gene: TRBV5-4
CDR3 DNA: TGTGCCAGCAGCTTGGGCGGGGTCTACTCCTACGAGCAGTACTTC
CDR3 protein: CASSLGGVYSYEQYF

clone size: -
D gene: -
J gene: TRBJ1-5
V gene: TRBV2
CDR3 DNA: TGTGCCAGCATGCAGATTAGCAATCAGCCCCAGCATTTT
CDR3 protein: CASMQISNQPQHF

clone size: -
D gene: -
J gene: TRBJ2-2
V gene: TRBV24-1
CDR3 DNA: TGTGCCACCAAGACAGCTACCGGGGAGCTGTTTTTT
CDR3 protein: CATKTATGELFF

clone size: few
D gene: TRBD2
J gene: TRBJ2-3
V gene: TRBV27
CDR3 DNA: TGTGCCAGCAGTTTATGGCAGCGGGGGGTCGGCACAGATACGCAGTATTTT
CDR3 protein: CASSLWQRGVGTDTQYF

clone size: -
D gene: TRBD2
J gene: TRBJ2-1
V gene: TRBV5-6
CDR3 DNA: TGTGCCAGCAGCCCCGTAGCGGGGGGGCCCCATGAGCAGTTCTTC
CDR3 protein: CASSPVAGGPHEQFF

clone size: -
D gene: -
J gene: TRBJ1-2
V gene: TRBV29-1
CDR3 DNA: TGCAGCGCCGACAGGCGGGACTATGGCTACACCTTC
CDR3 protein: CSADRRDYGYTF

clone size: -
D gene: -
J gene: TRBJ2-7
V gene: TRBV11-2
CDR3 DNA: TGTGCCAGCAGCCATCCGTACGGACGACACTACGAGCAGTACTTC
CDR3 protein: CASSHPYGRHYEQYF

clone size: -
D gene: TRBD2
J gene: TRBJ2-2
V gene: TRBV10-3
CDR3 DNA: TGTGCCATCAGCGAATTTTCTAGCGGGGCGAACACCGGGGAGCTGTTTTTT
CDR3 protein: CAISEFSSGANTGELFF

clone size: -
D gene: -
J gene: TRBJ2-3
V gene: TRBV21-1
CDR3 DNA: TGTGCCAATTCCCGGGGGACTAGCGGGAGATGGGACACAGATACGCAGTATTTT
CDR3 protein: CANSRGTSGRWDTDTQYF

clone size: -
D gene: TRBD2
J gene: TRBJ2-7
V gene: TRBV18
CDR3 DNA: TGTGCCAGCTCACCAGGACTAGCGGCCTCCTACGAGCAGTACTTC
CDR3 protein: CASSPGLAASYEQYF

clone size: -
D gene: TRBD2
J gene: TRBJ2-5
V gene: TRBV19
CDR3 DNA: TGTGCCAGTAGAGCGGGAGGCAACCAAGAGACCCAGTACTTC
CDR3 protein: CASRAGGNQETQYF

clone size: once
D gene: -
J gene: TRBJ2-2
V gene: TRBV4-3
CDR3 DNA: TGCGCCAGCAGCCAAGATATCCGGATCGGGGAGCTGTTTTTT
CDR3 protein: CASSQDIRIGELFF

clone size: -
D gene: -
J gene: TRBJ2-7
V gene: TRBV10-3
CDR3 DNA: TGTGCCATCAGAGCTCAACTCAGCTCCTACGAGCAGTACTTC
CDR3 protein: CAIRAQLSSYEQYF

clone size: -
D gene: TRBD1
J gene: TRBJ2-3
V gene: TRBV11-2
CDR3 DNA: TGTGCCAGCAGCTCCGGGACAGGGGGAAGCACAGATACGCAGTATTTT
CDR3 protein: CASSSGTGGSTDTQYF

clone size: -
D gene: -
J gene: TRBJ1-1
V gene: TRBV9
CDR3 DNA: TGTGCCAGCAGCGTGGACGTTAACACTGAAGCTTTCTTT
CDR3 protein: CASSVDVNTEAFF

clone size: few
D gene: -
J gene: TRBJ2-1
V gene: TRBV19
CDR3 DNA: TGTGCCAGTAGGAGTCTTAGGGGGAGCTCCTACAATGAGCAGTTCTTC
CDR3 protein: CASRSLRGSSYNEQFF

clone size: -
D gene: -
J gene: TRBJ2-3
V gene: TRBV6-2/TRBV6-3
CDR3 DNA: TGTGCCAGCAGTTACTTTGTGGGGACAGATACGCAGTATTTT
CDR3 protein: CASSYFVGTDTQYF

clone size: -
D gene: -
J gene: TRBJ2-7
V gene: TRBV19
CDR3 DNA: TGTGCCAGTAGTATCCAGGGCGGGCTCTCCTACGAGCAGTACTTC
CDR3 protein: CASSIQGGLSYEQYF

clone size: -
D gene: TRBD2
J gene: TRBJ2-3
V gene: TRBV11-2
CDR3 DNA: TGTGCCAGCAGCTTTAGCGGGGGCACAGATACGCAGTATTTT
CDR3 protein: CASSFSGGTDTQYF

clone size: -
D gene: -
J gene: TRBJ2-1
V gene: TRBV6-4
CDR3 DNA: TGTGCCAGCAGTGACTCGACCACGGGGACGTACAATGAGCAGTTCTTC
CDR3 protein: CASSDSTTGTYNEQFF

clone size: -
D gene: -
J gene: TRBJ1-3
V gene: TRBV18
CDR3 DNA: TGTGCCAGCTCGGGAATATCTGGCTCTGGAAACACCATATATTTT
CDR3 protein: CASSGISGSGNTIYF

clone size: -
D gene: TRBD1
J gene: TRBJ2-7
V gene: TRBV27
CDR3 DNA: TGTGCCAGCAGTACGACAGGGGGTCCCTCCTACGAGCAGTACTTC
CDR3 protein: CASSTTGGPSYEQYF

clone size: -
D gene: TRBD2
J gene: TRBJ2-3
V gene: TRBV6-5
CDR3 DNA: TGTGCCAGCAGCGGACTAGCGGGGGGCACAGATACGCAGTATTTT
CDR3 protein: CASSGLAGGTDTQYF

clone size: -
D gene: -
J gene: TRBJ1-5
V gene: TRBV27
CDR3 DNA: TGTGCCAGCAGTTTACTGGGTAACCAGCCCCAGCATTTT
CDR3 protein: CASSLLGNQPQHF

clone size: -
D gene: -
J gene: TRBJ1-5
V gene: TRBV7-2
CDR3 DNA: TGTGCCAGCAGCTTATGGCCTCGCAATCAGCCCCAGCATTTT
CDR3 protein: CASSLWPRNQPQHF

clone size: -
D gene: -
J gene: TRBJ2-5
V gene: TRBV13
CDR3 DNA: TGTGCCAGCAGCTTCGCCGGGGGAGAGACCCAGTACTTC
CDR3 protein: CASSFAGGETQYF

clone size: -
D gene: TRBD1
J gene: TRBJ1-1
V gene: TRBV29-1
CDR3 DNA: TGCAGCGTTGGGGAGGCAGGGGGAGTTCGTTCGTACACTGAAGCTTTCTTT
CDR3 protein: CSVGEAGGVRSYTEAFF

clone size: -
D gene: -
J gene: TRBJ2-6
V gene: TRBV7-2
CDR3 DNA: TGTGCCAGCAGCACCCGAAGCCGGGGGTTATCTGGGGCCAACGTCCTGACTTTC
CDR3 protein: CASSTRSRGLSGANVLTF

clone size: -
D gene: TRBD2
J gene: TRBJ2-1
V gene: TRBV27
CDR3 DNA: TGTGCCAGCAGTTTCTCCGGGACTAGTCGTTACAATGAGCAGTTCTTC
CDR3 protein: CASSFSGTSRYNEQFF

clone size: -
D gene: TRBD1
J gene: TRBJ1-1
V gene: TRBV5-8
CDR3 DNA: TGTGCCAGCAGCTTAACGACAGGGGCAAGCACTGAAGCTTTCTTT
CDR3 protein: CASSLTTGASTEAFF

clone size: -
D gene: TRBD1
J gene: TRBJ1-2
V gene: TRBV16
CDR3 DNA: TGTGCCAGCTCGATAGGACAGGACTATGGCTACACCTTC
CDR3 protein: CASSIGQDYGYTF